The 16 T cell receptor beta chains presented below share a single source sample, sequenced in a study of CD8+ T cells in alopecia areata. Sequencing relied on a cDNA template that was reverse transcribed from extracted RNA. The repertoire was sequenced with immunoSEQ multiplex PCR; TCRdb's copy has only in-frame clones and lacks some. This repertoire lists around 100,000 clones without singletons; about 18% sits in the top ten. Source material: lesional skin. These TCRs come from a C3H/HeJ mouse with alopecia areata. For this mouse line, the MHC haplotype is H2-k.

This clone has a count of ten or more. Germline and genes: mouse. The missing CDR3 end, 4 residues past where the read stops, is filled in from the germline J gene. The chain joins TRBV13-3 to TRBJ2-5; the D gene is possibly TRBD1 (6 bases). The germline V and J ends were trimmed by 4 bases and 3 bases, with 12 bases remaining between them. CDR3 size: 14 residues. The germline V gene encodes CDR1 NNHDY and CDR2 SYVADS. The CDR3 DNA, read in part, is TGTGCCAGCAGTCCCCCGGGACATCAAGAC. Its translation: CASSPPGHQD. The CDR3 in its entirety is CASSPPGHQDTQYF.

On this clone: Mouse names are used for the genes. The read ends 4 residues shy of where the CDR3 ends; the end is completed using the germline J gene. V is TRBV13-3 and J is TRBJ1-2; 10 bases match TRBD1. The germline gives CDR1 NNHDY, CDR2 SYVADS. The CDR3 sequence is 15 residues long. Here the CDR3 reads CASSDADRGRSDYTF. The sequenced CDR3 bases are TGTGCCAGCAGTGATGCTGACAGGGGGCGTTCC.

With regard to this clone: Mouse germline and gene names are used. The read ends 4 residues before the CDR3 terminus; that terminus is restored from the germline J gene. The gene calls are TRBV19 and TRBJ2-2; TRBD2 agrees at 8 bases. CDR1 is FNHDT, CDR2 SITEND, per germline (reference sequence). Losses at the gene ends were 2 bases for V and 0 bases for J; bases not matched to a gene: 3. The CDR3 totals 16 residues. The CDR3 sequence: CASSIDWGPNTGQLYF. The covered CDR3 bases are TGTGCCAGCAGTATCGACTGGGGCCCAAACACCGGG.

This clone was detected only a few times. The TCRdb protein and the DNA translation do not line up at residue 15; the protein shown here was made by translating the DNA. Mouse gene names and germline throughout. The CDR3 is cut off 3 residues early in the read; its end comes from the germline J gene. This chain joins TRBV1 and TRBJ1-3, with a tentative D call TRBD1 (6 bases). Trimming shortened V by 0 bases and J by 0 bases, and 15 bases separated the two germline ends. This CDR3 contains 18 residues. The germline V gene encodes CDR1 NSQYPW and CDR2 LRSPGD (reference sequence). The sequenced CDR3 bases are TGCACCTGCAGTGCAGACCGCGGACAGTACCATTCTGGAAATACG. Protein product: CTCSADRGQYHSGNT. The whole CDR3 is CTCSADRGQYHSGNTLYF.

Comment on this clone: The listed genes are named as in mouse. The CDR3 is cut off 4 residues early in the read; its end comes from the germline J gene. This sequence joins TRBV13-3 and TRBJ2-4; 9 bases map to TRBD1. The germline gives CDR1 NNHDY, CDR2 SYVADS. The CDR3 is made up of 14 amino acids. Incomplete CDR3 DNA: TGTGCCAGCAGTGATGAAGGGACAGGGAAC. Translating it yields CASSDEGTGN. The full CDR3 protein is CASSDEGTGNTLYF.

A note on this clone: The gene symbols are mouse symbols. The read terminates 4 residues ahead of where the CDR3 ends, so the germline J gene completes it. This chain links TRBV19 with TRBJ2-2; D is ambiguous. Germline CDR1 is FNHDT and CDR2 is SITEND (reference sequence). The CDR3 length is 14 residues. V was pared by 2 bases and J by 1 base, with 6 bases between. The CDR3 bases that were read are TGTGCCAGCAGTATTGAACAAAACACCGGG. This translates into CASSIEQNTG. The entire CDR3 protein reads CASSIEQNTGQLYF.

Points on this clone: All gene names here are mouse names. The read gets to within 4 residues of the CDR3 end, and the germline J gene fills in the rest. V gene TRBV16 combines with J gene TRBJ2-1; D gene uncertain. Germline V CDR1 and CDR2: SGHSA, FRNQAP. The CDR3 loop spans 12 amino acids. The CDR3 bases that were read are TGTGCAAGCAGCTTAGATTCTCCT. It is translated as CASSLDSP. The full CDR3 sequence reads CASSLDSPEQFF.

This clone was seen only a few times. These gene names are mouse names. Coverage ceases 4 residues before the CDR3 finishes, and the germline J gene fills in the end. The V call is TRBV19, the J call TRBJ2-2; maybe TRBD2 (6 bases). Trimming cost V 4 bases and J 2 bases, with 9 bases left between them. Germline V gives CDR1 FNHDT, CDR2 SITEND (reference sequence). This CDR3 is 14 amino acids long. This CDR3 is CASSLLGNTGQLYF. CDR3 DNA, as far as it was read: TGTGCCAGCAGTCTCCTGGGGAACACCGGG.

This clone has only a few counts. The gene names here belong to mouse. With the read ending 4 residues before the CDR3 end, the germline J gene is used to fill in that end. The rearrangement links TRBV13-3 to TRBJ1-2; 9 bases match TRBD1. Per the germline V gene, CDR1 is NNHDY and CDR2 is SYVADS. The CDR3 sequence is 15 residues long. The trim removed 3 bases at V and 4 bases at J, leaving 7 bases unmatched. CDR3 sequence: CASSVGTGKGSDYTF. Partial CDR3 DNA: TGTGCCAGCAGTGTCGGGACAGGGAAGGGCTCC.

This clone was detected a few times. Gene names denote mouse genes. The chain's CDR3 is CASSPGQSNSDYTF. Incomplete CDR3 DNA: TGTGCTAGCAGTCCGGGACAGTCAAACTCC. The rearrangement joins TRBV17 to TRBJ1-2; 7 nucleotides agree with TRBD1. The read gets to within 4 residues of the CDR3 end, and the germline J gene fills in the rest. V trimming: 5 bases; J trimming: 0 bases; junction bases outside the gene matches: 3. The CDR3 has 14 residues. Germline assignment: CDR1 MNHDT and CDR2 YYDKIL.

This clone showed up just a few times. These gene names are mouse names. The read ends 4 residues early relative to the CDR3; the germline J gene fills the gap. This chain links TRBV13-3 with TRBJ2-1, with 10 bases fitting TRBD2. Trimming took 8 bases from V and 4 from J; bases not matched to a gene: 0. Looked up from germline, CDR1 is NNHDY and CDR2 is SYVADS. CDR3 length: 12 residues. The CDR3 sequence is CARGLGYAEQFF. CDR3 bases read: TGTGCCAGGGGACTGGGGTATGCT.

As to this clone: Germline and genes: mouse. The CDR3 end falls 4 residues outside the read, so it is completed with the germline J gene. The chain employs TRBV29 and TRBJ2-7; 13 bases fit TRBD2. The CDR3 loop spans 16 amino acids. The V gene end was trimmed by 5 bases and the J gene end by 2 bases; junction bases not matched to a gene: 6. Germline-derived CDR1 and CDR2 are MSHET and SYDVDS. The CDR3 here is CASSPDGTGGAYEQYF. CDR3 bases read: TGTGCTAGCAGTCCCGACGGGACTGGGGGGGCCTAT.

Note on this clone: The genes are named according to mouse. The CDR3 is cut off 4 residues early in the read; its end comes from the germline J gene. V gene TRBV13-2 combines with J gene TRBJ2-5; 11 nucleotides align to TRBD2. This CDR3 has 15 residues. Germline V CDR1 and CDR2: NNHNN, SYGAGS (reference sequence). The CDR3 spells CASGGTGGARDTQYF. The DNA read from the CDR3 is TGTGCCAGCGGTGGTACTGGGGGGGCGCGGGAC.

For this clone: Mouse germline and gene names are used. The CDR3 end is not reached by the read, which stops 4 residues before it; the germline J gene fills it in. This chain connects TRBV13-3 to TRBJ2-5, with TRBD2 matching over 8 bases. Germline CDR1 reads NNHDY; CDR2 reads SYVADS. The CDR3 runs to 14 residues. Trimming removed 6 bases from V and 2 bases from J; junction bases left unmatched: 5. The sequenced CDR3 bases are TGTGCCAGCAACTCTGGGGGGCCCCAAGAC. Its translation is CASNSGGPQD. The whole CDR3 protein reads CASNSGGPQDTQYF.

This clone showed up many times. All gene names here are mouse names. The read ends 4 residues early relative to the CDR3; the germline J gene fills the gap. The chain is built from TRBV13-3 and TRBJ2-7; TRBD2 matches at 10 bases. The CDR3 consists of 14 residues. The J segment lost 2 bases and the V segment lost 5 bases, leaving 4 bases of the junction unmatched. Germline CDR1 is NNHDY and CDR2 is SYVADS. The CDR3 loop is CASSGDWGPYEQYF. Incomplete CDR3 DNA: TGTGCCAGCAGCGGGGACTGGGGTCCCTAT.

Points on this clone: Gene names and germline refer to mouse. From the germline J gene comes the end of the CDR3, since the read stops 4 residues before it. The chain employs TRBV13-3 and TRBJ2-5; tentatively, D is TRBD1 (6 bases). From germline, CDR1 is NNHDY and CDR2 SYVADS. V dropped 2 bases and J dropped 0 bases, with 16 bases sitting between them. The CDR3 is made up of 17 amino acids. The CDR3: CASSEPGQKSNQDTQYF. CDR3 DNA, as far as it was read: TGTGCCAGCAGTGAACCGGGACAAAAATCGAACCAAGAC.